These T cell receptor beta chains were read from a single sample in a study of early T cells in non-severe SARS-CoV-2 infection. Using its own MiXCR run on the 5' RACE reads, TCRdb lists one record per CDR3 protein. The sample has about 98,000 distinct CDR3 sequences, under 15% seen once; the top ten hold 5% to 8%. The sequenced material came from whole blood. Source of these receptors: an adult who was a healthcare worker with PCR-confirmed SARS-CoV-2 infection or an uninfected control (not recorded which). Each CDR3 is given with its conserved first and last residue. The D gene is left open where the match is weak.

d_call | v_call | cdr3_aa
TRBD1 | TRBV20-1 | CSAPTGWGETQYF
TRBD2 | TRBV4-3 | CASSQEASGRHEQYF
NA | TRBV29-1 | CSVEPGSAETQYF
NA | TRBV12-3/TRBV12-4 | CASSPRQPYEQYF
TRBD2 | TRBV5-4 | CASSSQAGVYNEQFF
NA | TRBV28 | CASSWQNYGYTF
NA | TRBV29-1 | CSARLRASEQFF
NA | TRBV15 | CATSRDLSYEQYF
TRBD2 | TRBV20-1 | CSALLAERNTGELFF
TRBD2 | TRBV20-1 | CSAARAGGPDTQYF
TRBD2 | TRBV28 | CASSLAGAGETQYF
NA | TRBV12-3/TRBV12-4 | CASRDVRNEQYF
TRBD2 | TRBV12-3/TRBV12-4 | CASSPRGLAGFYNEQFF
NA | TRBV27 | CASSFWGIYNEQFF
NA | TRBV4-3 | CASSQDGSRTEGYTF
TRBD1 | TRBV11-2 | CASSVNRGVGTQYF
TRBD2 | TRBV27 | CASSYLAGVVYEQYF
TRBD2 | TRBV29-1 | CSAASGAKNIQYF
NA | TRBV18 | CASSTVTQPQHF
TRBD2 | TRBV30 | CAWSPKPGLAGGNIQYF
NA | TRBV11-2 | CASSVDLGTNEKLFF
NA | TRBV20-1 | CSARDPWGAKTAEAFF
TRBD1 | TRBV3-1 | CASSQAGGYNEQFF
TRBD1 | TRBV20-1 | CSARAGTGGMNQPQHF
NA | TRBV5-1 | CASSSGNTGELFF
NA | TRBV4-3 | CASSQDRTPYNEQFF
NA | TRBV6-2/TRBV6-3 | CASRDIRYTF
NA | TRBV9 | CASSPDLYEQYF
NA | TRBV12-2 | CASRPGGRNEQFF
TRBD2 | TRBV6-5 | CASSPYLSGRGTDTQYF
NA | TRBV28 | CASSFRLGHIQYF
NA | TRBV2 | CASSERLPGSPLHF
NA | TRBV12-3/TRBV12-4 | CASSSGRDEQFF
TRBD1 | TRBV20-1 | CSARGTETKFRRQETQYF
NA | TRBV10-3 | CAISGAAGRATEAFF
TRBD1 | TRBV4-1 | CASSQPGQMNSPLHF
NA | TRBV7-2 | CASSLELRSEAFF